The clone carrying this TCR beta chain was found many times. Generation of bulk TCR libraries relied on previously described methods and listed TCR primers. TCRdb re-called the PCR reads through MiXCR, storing one row per CDR3 protein. The table records 400,000 to 600,000 distinct CDR3 sequences, roughly a fifth of them present only once. This sample is drawn from a study of molecular identifiers for immune sequencing clone quantification. The V gene lost 0 bases and the J gene lost 4 bases, with 12 bases spanning the gap. The germline gives CDR1 SGHRS, CDR2 YFSETQ. CDR3 length equals 15 residues. The origin of this receptor is a human donor in good health. Some libraries in this study had Jurkat cell RNA spiked in. Sample: naive CD8+ T cells from blood, with Jurkat cell RNA spiked in. Documented subset: FACS-sorted CD8+CD4-CCR7+CD45RA+ naive T cells. This chain links TRBV5-1 with TRBJ2-3, with D tentatively TRBD1 (6 bases). CDR3 nucleotides: TGCGCCAGCAGCTTGGCAGGGGTCCCTCCAGATACGCAGTATTTT. Translating gives CASSLAGVPPDTQYF.